This TCR beta chain was sequenced for a study of blood T cell repertoires in COVID-19. The protocol was immunoSEQ multiplex PCR, while the TCRdb copy is restricted to in-frame clones and leaves out a portion. Of about 300,000 clones in the sample, approximately 90% were seen once. CDR1 and CDR2 (germline): LNHDA, SQIVND (reference sequence). The CDR3 is made up of 13 amino acids. V lost 10 bases, J lost 6 bases, and 7 bases stayed unmatched. This clone was seen a single time. Material: peripheral blood. The V call is TRBV19, the J call TRBJ1-5; TRBD1 agrees at 9 bases. This sequence was found in a woman aged 25 to 45 with COVID-19, enrolled during active disease. The CDR3 DNA is TGTGCCACACGGGACAGGGAGGTTCAGCCCCAGCATTTT. Translating it yields CATRDREVQPQHF.